This T cell receptor (beta chain) was profiled in a study of T cell repertoires in cytomegalovirus infection. Study-wide results and limits: The ex vivo response was dominated by HLA-C-restricted CMV-specific TCR beta clonotypes.

The CDR3 length is 17 residues. The V and J ends lost 5 bases and 3 bases, in that order; junction bases with no gene match: 13. CDR1 and CDR2 (germline): LNHDA, SQIVND (reference sequence). The table lists this clonotype with a few counts. The antigen remains unidentified. MiXCR was run by TCRdb on the reads, yielding one entry per CDR3 protein. The sample carries about 60,000 distinct CDR3 sequences, about a third recorded once. The chain has TRBV19 and TRBJ1-2, with 9 bases identical to TRBD1. The sequenced material came from PBMCs, sequenced either directly or after in vitro stimulation (not recorded which). This clonotype was sampled from a human donor in good health (CMV status not recorded). Some clones in this sample may be carry-over from other donors' samples. DNA of the CDR3: TGTGCCAGTAGTCTCCTGGGACCGGGACAGGGCGACTATGGCTACACCTTC. Its translation: CASSLLGPGQGDYGYTF.